This record looks at one T cell receptor beta chain sequence and its context. Its antigen is still unknown. This CDR3 is built from 15 residues. The V and J ends lost 4 bases and 7 bases, in that order; junction bases with no gene match: 9. Germline CDR1 reads SGHDT; CDR2 reads YYEEEE. The sample belongs to a study of cytomegalovirus exposure and HLA in healthy donors. Points from the study as a whole: The study recorded fewer than 200 TCR beta chains that were cytomegalovirus-associated.

Vbeta (60) and Jbeta (13) primers were used in the PCR. Assay used: immunoSEQ multiplex PCR; TCRdb lists only in-frame clones, some missing. This sample carries under 130,000 clones, over 65% of them seen once, and the ten largest clones take more than 6.5%. The clonotype comes from a man between 35 and 55 years old in good health and CMV-seropositive. V usage is TRBV5-6 and J usage is TRBJ2-1; 9 nucleotides align to TRBD1. Sequenced material: PBMCs. CDR3 bases: TGTGCCAGCAGCGGCGGGGACAGGGTTGAGAATGAGCAGTTCTTC. It translates to CASSGGDRVENEQFF.